One T cell receptor (beta chain) is described in this entry. CDR1 is MDHEN and CDR2 is SYDVKM in the germline V gene. The CDR3 totals 14 residues. V was trimmed by 4 bases and J by 5 bases, leaving 14 bases between them. This sample was taken from a study of T cells in tumors after PD-1 blockade. Study background: Excluded were patients with checkpoint blockade, immunosuppressants, or radiotherapy or other anti-cancer therapy within 4 weeks. Peripheral blood samples averaged around 33,000 unique clonotypes and more than 100,000 templates.

Clones were sequenced by immunoSEQ multiplex PCR, and TCRdb holds only the in-frame ones, with some missing. The sample consists of more than 50,000 clones, around 72% of them appearing once. The chain has TRBV28 and TRBJ2-5; possible D gene TRBD1, 5 bases. The source material was PBMCs, sampled after anti-PD-1 treatment. The source of this sequence is a human donor with basal cell carcinoma. The CDR3 DNA reads TGTGCCAGCAGTTCTCCCCAGGGTTGGGAGACCCAGTACTTC. This translates into CASSSPQGWETQYF.